In this sample, the clone carrying this T cell receptor beta chain turned up a few times. Its antigen is still unknown. Sequenced by immunoSEQ multiplex PCR; TCRdb stores in-frame clones only, minus some. The sample lists over 60,000 clones; around 86% were seen once. The data were obtained in a study of radiotherapy plus CTLA-4 blockade in lung cancer. Looking at the study overall: Objective responses arose in 15% to 20% of patients, and 31% experienced disease control. Whole-study results and caveats: Tumor-origin TCR clones grew in blood after radiotherapy plus ipilimumab. Early shifts in blood T cell clones, with interferon-beta, reportedly predicted response best.

V was cut by 3 bases and J by 2 bases, with 2 bases left in between. The CDR3 totals 12 residues. Germline CDR1 MDHEN, CDR2 SYDVKM. Sample: peripheral blood, taken from a patient treated with radiotherapy plus ipilimumab. The J gene is TRBJ1-5, the V gene TRBV28; no definite D call. This clonotype was sampled from a human donor with non-small cell lung cancer that progressed on radiotherapy plus ipilimumab. The CDR3 sequence: CASSLGNQPQHF. The CDR3 DNA follows: TGTGCCAGCAGTTTGGGCAATCAGCCCCAGCATTTT.